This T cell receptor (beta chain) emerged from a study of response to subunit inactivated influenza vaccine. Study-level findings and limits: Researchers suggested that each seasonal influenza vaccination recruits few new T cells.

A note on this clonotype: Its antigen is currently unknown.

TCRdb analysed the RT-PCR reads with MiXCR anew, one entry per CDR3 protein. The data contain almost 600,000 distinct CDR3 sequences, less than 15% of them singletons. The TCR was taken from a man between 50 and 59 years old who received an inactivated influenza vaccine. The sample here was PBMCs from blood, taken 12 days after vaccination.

The DNA of the CDR3 is TGTGCCAGCAGTTACCTGCAGGGCGGGGGCACTGAAGCTTTCTTT. Residues: CASSYLQGGGTEAFF. V usage is TRBV6-5 and J usage is TRBJ1-1; possible D gene TRBD1, 5 bases. With 2 bases removed from V and 4 bases from J, the gap between germline ends came to 14 bases. The CDR3 is made up of 15 amino acids. The germline gives CDR1 MNHEY, CDR2 SVGAGI.